Each of the 12 T cell receptor beta chains below was sequenced from the same sample in a study of PD-1 blockade in mismatch repair-deficient tumors. No antigen is known for these receptors. Time point indicated: roughly 10-day in vitro stimulation with candidate mutation-associated neoantigen peptide 1. TCRdb keeps only in-frame clones here, not all; method: immunoSEQ multiplex PCR. Here the sample spans 7,000 to 9,500 clones, about 90% being singletons. Sequencing was performed on cells cultured in vitro, taken from a patient treated with pembrolizumab. These receptor sequences come from an adult with mismatch repair-deficient cancer.

The chain uses TRBV11-3 and TRBJ2-1; 9 positions match TRBD2. Germline CDR1 is SGHNT and CDR2 is YENEEA. The CDR3 totals 18 residues. J lost 2 bases, V lost 2 bases, and 10 bases had no gene match. In nucleotides, the CDR3 is TGTGCCAGCAGCTTACTAATGACGGCGGGAGGGACCTACAATGAGCAGTTCTTC. Encoded protein: CASSLLMTAGGTYNEQFF. Based on the CDR3 plus reference TRBV11-3 and TRBJ2-1, the full variable domain is EAGVVQSPRYKIIEKKQPVAFWCNPISGHNTLYWYLQNLGQGPELLIRYENEEAVDDSQLPKDRFSAERLKGVDSTLKIQPAELGDSAVYLCASSLLMTAGGTYNEQFFGPGTRLTVL.

This rearrangement joins TRBV27 to TRBJ2-1; D may be TRBD2 (6 bases). Germline CDR1 is MNHEY and CDR2 is SMNVEV (reference sequence). Between the trimmed V and J ends, which lost 4 bases and 6 bases, there was a span of 7 bases. This CDR3 is built from 12 residues. CDR3 in amino acids: CASSSGVNEQFF. The CDR3 DNA reads TGTGCCAGCAGTTCGGGGGTCAATGAGCAGTTCTTC.

The chain has TRBV6-5 and TRBJ1-5, with TRBD1 matching over 8 bases. With 5 bases clipped from V and 1 base from J, the junction kept 4 bases outside the gene matches. The CDR3 runs 15 residues. Germline CDR1 MNHEY, CDR2 SVGAGI. The CDR3 coding sequence is TGTGCCAGCAGTCCCGGACAGGGCAGCAATCAGCCCCAGCATTTT. It specifies CASSPGQGSNQPQHF.

The V gene is TRBV7-2, the J gene TRBJ1-1; D not certain. The germline gives CDR1 SGHTA, CDR2 FQGNSA. Trimming shortened V by 5 bases and J by 1 base, and 14 bases separated the two germline ends. The CDR3 totals 15 residues. The CDR3, as DNA: TGTGCCAGCAGCCTTTCTGGCACAAGGAACACTGAAGCTTTCTTT. This sequence encodes CASSLSGTRNTEAFF. The whole variable domain, filled in from reference TRBV7-2 and TRBJ1-1, reads GAGVSQSPSNKVTEKGKDVELRCDPISGHTALYWYRQSLGQGLEFLIYFQGNSAPDKSGLPSDRFSAERTGGSVSTLTIQRTQQEDSAVYLCASSLSGTRNTEAFFGQGTRLTVV.

This chain joins TRBV5-1 and TRBJ2-1; TRBD2 matches 12 bases. Germline CDR1 and CDR2: SGHRS and YFSETQ. V lost 4 bases to trimming and J lost 7 bases; unmatched junction nucleotides: 6. CDR3 size: 15 residues. The CDR3 here is CASSGTGTSGNEQFF. CDR3 nucleotides: TGCGCCAGCAGCGGAACCGGGACTAGCGGGAATGAGCAGTTCTTC.

The J gene is TRBJ2-7, the V gene TRBV28, with TRBD2 matching over 9 bases. Losses at the gene ends were 4 bases for V and 8 bases for J; bases not matched to a gene: 12. There are 15 residues in the CDR3. The germline V gene has CDR1 MDHEN and CDR2 SYDVKM. CDR3 in DNA: TGTGCCAGCAGTTACCAGCGGGAGGCCCAGCGGAAGCAGTACTTC. Translating it yields CASSYQREAQRKQYF.

The rearrangement joins TRBV6-1 to TRBJ1-6, with D unresolved. Germline lookup yields CDR1 MNHNS and CDR2 SASEGT. The CDR3 is 15 amino acids. V was pared by 7 bases and J by 0 bases, with 10 bases between. The CDR3 loop is CASTRGSSYNSPLHF. The CDR3 DNA is TGTGCCAGCACTCGAGGGAGCTCCTATAATTCACCCCTCCACTTT.

This clone was detected only a few times. For the CDR3, the DNA is TGTGCCAGTAGTATACGCGCAAATGAGCAGTTCTTC. It yields the protein CASSIRANEQFF. The chain combines TRBV19 with TRBJ2-1; D unresolved. The germline gives CDR1 LNHDA, CDR2 SQIVND (reference sequence). This CDR3 region has 12 residues. Trimming removed 2 bases from V and 7 bases from J, with 6 bases in between.

V usage is TRBV28 and J usage is TRBJ1-2; possible D gene TRBD1, 6 bases. V was pared by 8 bases and J by 6 bases, with 22 bases between. Germline lookup yields CDR1 MDHEN and CDR2 SYDVKM. The CDR3 totals 15 residues. The CDR3 protein is CASRSPQGISHGYTF. The CDR3 DNA reads TGTGCCAGCCGAAGCCCACAGGGCATTTCACATGGCTACACCTTC.

This chain links TRBV27 with TRBJ1-2, with a possible D match to TRBD1 (6 bases). Between the trimmed V and J ends, which lost 3 bases and 8 bases, there was a span of 13 bases. This CDR3 is 13 amino acids long. Germline CDR1 MNHEY, CDR2 SMNVEV (reference sequence). The CDR3 reads CASSFTGLEGYTF. Written as DNA, the CDR3 is TGTGCCAGCAGTTTTACAGGGTTAGAGGGCTACACCTTC.

The chain employs TRBV6-6 and TRBJ2-7, with 10 bases fitting TRBD2. The germline gives CDR1 MNHNY, CDR2 SVGAGI (reference sequence). V dropped 6 bases and J dropped 6; count of bases not matched to a gene: 11. This CDR3 is 15 amino acids long. This chain's CDR3 is CASSHGDSGRTEQYF. CDR3 DNA: TGTGCCAGCAGCCACGGGGATAGCGGGAGGACCGAGCAGTACTTC.

This clone was picked up one time. The chain combines TRBV27 with TRBJ2-1, with TRBD2 matching over 13 bases. The CDR3 contains 16 residues. Germline lookup yields CDR1 MNHEY and CDR2 SMNVEV (reference sequence). V shed 5 bases and J 6 bases; nucleotides not matched to a gene: 7. The chain's CDR3 is CASSLLLAGGGNEQFF. CDR3 sequence (DNA): TGTGCCAGCAGTCTCTTACTAGCGGGAGGGGGCAATGAGCAGTTCTTC.